Presented here are 8 T cell receptor beta chains from one specimen sequenced in a study of blood T cell repertoires in COVID-19. The method was immunoSEQ multiplex PCR; TCRdb's version includes in-frame clones alone and lacks a portion of them. The data show fewer than 150,000 clones, less than 90% seen once. Sequencing was carried out using PBMCs or T cells enriched from blood (not recorded which). The receptors stem from a man aged 30 to 45 who had recovered from COVID-19.

This clone turned up a few times. The sample holds other DNA sequences that translate to the same CDR3. V and J are TRBV13 and TRBJ2-3; D is ambiguous. Germline CDR1 is PRHDT and CDR2 is FYEKMQ (reference sequence). This CDR3 region has 14 residues. V lost 0 bases and J 0 bases, leaving 4 bases between the germline ends. The CDR3 region is CASSLGASTDTQYF. The CDR3 DNA follows: TGTGCCAGCAGCTTAGGGGCTAGCACAGATACGCAGTATTTT.

This clone was counted only a few times. The J gene is TRBJ1-5, the V gene TRBV19; 7 bases are shared with TRBD1. The CDR3 is made up of 14 amino acids. Germline loops: CDR1 LNHDA, CDR2 SQIVND (reference sequence). The J segment lost 4 bases and the V segment lost 2 bases, leaving 2 bases of the junction unmatched. The CDR3 region is CASSIQGENQPQHF. The CDR3 nucleotides read TGTGCCAGTAGTATACAGGGGGAAAATCAGCCCCAGCATTTT.

This chain connects TRBV5-5 to TRBJ2-7; a possible D gene is TRBD1 (6 bases). The CDR3 contains 13 residues. Germline V gives CDR1 SGHKS, CDR2 YYEKEE (reference sequence). The V end lost 5 bases, the J end lost 5 bases, and 14 bases lay between the germline ends. CDR3 region: CASRMTGFDEQYV. The CDR3 DNA reads as TGTGCCAGCAGGATGACAGGTTTCGACGAGCAGTACGTC.

This clone has just a few counts. The chain couples TRBV19 to TRBJ2-7, with 10 bases matching TRBD2. Trimming took 5 bases from V and 6 from J; bases not matched to a gene: 10. Germline CDR1 and CDR2: LNHDA and SQIVND (reference sequence). CDR3 length: 15 residues. The CDR3 region is CASSVLAGELVEQYF. CDR3 nucleotide sequence: TGTGCCAGTAGTGTCCTAGCGGGGGAACTTGTCGAGCAGTACTTC.

The CDR3 protein is CASRHRGLNSNQPQHF. As DNA, the CDR3 is TGTGCCAGCAGGCACAGGGGACTGAATAGCAATCAGCCCCAGCATTTT. This chain connects TRBV2 to TRBJ1-5; TRBD1 matches 7 bases. Looked up from germline, CDR1 is SNHLY and CDR2 is FYNNEI. There are 16 residues in the CDR3. Trimming cost V 6 bases and J 0 bases; bases outside gene matches: 8.

This clone was detected a few times. V and J are TRBV5-6 and TRBJ2-7, with 7 bases that match TRBD1. The CDR3 loop spans 14 amino acids. Trimming cost V 6 bases and J 3 bases; bases outside gene matches: 9. Germline CDR1 and CDR2: SGHDT and YYEEEE. The CDR3 DNA is TGTGCCAGCAACCAAGACAGGGTAAACTACGAGCAGTACTTC. Protein: CASNQDRVNYEQYF. Combining the CDR3 with reference TRBV5-6 and TRBJ2-7 gives the whole variable domain DAGVTQSPTHLIKTRGQQVTLRCSPKSGHDTVSWYQQALGQGPQFIFQYYEEEERQRGNFPDRFSGHQFPNYSSELNVNALLLGDSALYLCASNQDRVNYEQYFGPGTRLTVT.

This chain connects TRBV5-6 to TRBJ1-3; D might be TRBD1 (6 bases). V was pared by 4 bases and J by 6 bases, with 17 bases between. Germline V lookup: CDR1 SGHDT, CDR2 YYEEEE. This CDR3 is built from 15 residues. CDR3 DNA sequence: TGTGCCAGCAGCCTTCAGGGGACACTGGAAAACACCATATATTTT. This sequence encodes CASSLQGTLENTIYF.

The chain uses TRBV11-2 and TRBJ1-1; D is unresolved. V lost 0 bases and J 3 bases, leaving 5 bases between the germline ends. Per germline, CDR1 SGHAT and CDR2 FQNNGV. The CDR3 consists of 13 residues. The CDR3 DNA sequence: TGTGCCAGCAGCTTAGATCCATACACTGAAGCTTTCTTT. Protein sequence: CASSLDPYTEAFF.